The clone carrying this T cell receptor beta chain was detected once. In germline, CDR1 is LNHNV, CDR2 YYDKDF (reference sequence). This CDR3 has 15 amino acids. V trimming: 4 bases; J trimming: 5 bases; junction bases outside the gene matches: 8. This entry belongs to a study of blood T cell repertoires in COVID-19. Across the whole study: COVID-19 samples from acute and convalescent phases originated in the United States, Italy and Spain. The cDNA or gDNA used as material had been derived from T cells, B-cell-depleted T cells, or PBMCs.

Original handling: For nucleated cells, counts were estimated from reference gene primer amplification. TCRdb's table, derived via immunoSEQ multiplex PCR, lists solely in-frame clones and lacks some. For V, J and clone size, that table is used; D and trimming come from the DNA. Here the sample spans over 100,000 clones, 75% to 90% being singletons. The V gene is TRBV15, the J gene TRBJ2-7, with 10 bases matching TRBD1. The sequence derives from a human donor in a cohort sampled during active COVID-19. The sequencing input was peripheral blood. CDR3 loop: CATSNLGQGVNEQYF. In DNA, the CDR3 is TGTGCCACCAGCAACCTCGGACAGGGGGTGAACGAGCAGTACTTC. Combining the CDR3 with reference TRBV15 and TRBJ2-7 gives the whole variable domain DAMVIQNPRYQVTQFGKPVTLSCSQTLNHNVMYWYQQKSSQAPKLLFHYYDKDFNNEADTPDNFQSRRPNTSFCFLDIRSPGLGDTAMYLCATSNLGQGVNEQYFGPGTRLTVT.